These 8 T cell receptor beta chains were all obtained from the same sample, sequenced in a study of T cells expressing NK-cell markers. TCRdb reprocessed the 5' RACE reads and reports one entry per CDR3 protein, with no DNA. Reported are about 260,000 distinct CDR3 sequences; the ten largest clones contain around 4%. The specimen sequenced was blood T cells: a sorted CD56 or NKG2C T cell subset, CD4+ or CD8+ T cells, or bulk PBMC T cells (not recorded which). The origin of the receptors is a woman between 18 and 70 years old in good health.

The chain carries TRBV29-1 and TRBJ2-3; TCRdb's assignment of TRBD2 cannot be checked, as there is no DNA. The CDR3 extends over 14 amino acids. Germline lookup yields CDR1 SQVTM and CDR2 ANQGSEA. CDR3 region: CSVDGGGGGDTQYF.

The CDR3 sequence: CASSSQGGHEQYF. The gene calls are TRBV5-1 and TRBJ2-7; the D call from TCRdb, TRBD1, cannot be confirmed without DNA. This CDR3 region has 13 residues. Germline assignment: CDR1 SGHRS and CDR2 YFSETQ.

The genes are TRBV10-3 and TRBJ2-5; TCRdb selects TRBD2, and the lack of DNA leaves this call unchecked. The CDR3 extends over 14 amino acids. The germline V gene has CDR1 ENHRY and CDR2 SYGVKD. The CDR3 loop is CAISLLADQGTQYF.

The V and J genes are TRBV12-3 or TRBV12-4 and TRBJ1-4. This CDR3 spans 14 amino acids. The CDR3 protein is CASRKRGGNEKLFF.

V gene TRBV5-1 combines with J gene TRBJ1-3; TCRdb designates TRBD1, a call that cannot be tested without DNA. CDR1 and CDR2 (germline): SGHRS, YFSETQ. CDR3 length: 15 amino acids. The CDR3 spells CASSPTTASGNTIYF.

The chain uses TRBV6-1 and TRBJ2-7; no DNA is available, so the TRBD1 call from TCRdb remains unchecked. CDR3 length equals 14 residues. The V gene's germline CDR1 is MNHNS and CDR2 SASEGT. The CDR3 loop reads CASSPRDRDYEQYF.

This chain uses TRBV4-2 with TRBJ2-1; TCRdb gives TRBD1 as the D gene, but with no DNA this cannot be confirmed. In germline, CDR1 is LGHNA, CDR2 YNFKEQ. This CDR3 region has 15 residues. The CDR3 loop reads CASSLEFFPGNEQFF.

This chain joins TRBV7-2 and TRBJ1-2. In germline, CDR1 is SGHTA, CDR2 FQGNSA. This CDR3 contains 14 residues. The CDR3 is CASSGLLANYGYTF.